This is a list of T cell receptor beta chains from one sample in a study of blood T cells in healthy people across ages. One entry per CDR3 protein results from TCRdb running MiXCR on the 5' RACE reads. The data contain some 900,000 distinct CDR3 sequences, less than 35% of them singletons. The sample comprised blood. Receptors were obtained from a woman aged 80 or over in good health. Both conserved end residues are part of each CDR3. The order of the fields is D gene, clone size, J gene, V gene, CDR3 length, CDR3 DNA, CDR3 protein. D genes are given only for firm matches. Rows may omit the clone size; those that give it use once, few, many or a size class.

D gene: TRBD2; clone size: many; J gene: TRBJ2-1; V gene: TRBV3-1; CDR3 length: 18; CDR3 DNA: TGTGCCAGCAGCCAAGATAAGGGTTTAGCGGGGGCCCACAATGAGCAGTTCTTC; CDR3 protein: CASSQDKGLAGAHNEQFF
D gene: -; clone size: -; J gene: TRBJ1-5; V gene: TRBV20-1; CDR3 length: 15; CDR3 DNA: TGCAGTGCTAGAGAGAGTTCGGGTAGCAATCAGCCCCAGCATTTT; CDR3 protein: CSARESSGSNQPQHF
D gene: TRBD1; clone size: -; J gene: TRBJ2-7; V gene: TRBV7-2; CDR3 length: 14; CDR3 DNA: TGTGCCAGCAGCTGGACAGGGGTGACCAATGAGCAGTACTTC; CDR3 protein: CASSWTGVTNEQYF
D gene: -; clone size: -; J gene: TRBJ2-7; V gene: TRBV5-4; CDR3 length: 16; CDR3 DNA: TGTGCCAGCAGCTCCCCAGGTCCGGGGGCGGGATACGAGCAGTACTTC; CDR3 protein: CASSSPGPGAGYEQYF
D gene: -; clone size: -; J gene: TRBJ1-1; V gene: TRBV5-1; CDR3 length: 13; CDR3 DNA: TGCGCCAGCAGTCCACACGAGAACACTGAAGCTTTCTTT; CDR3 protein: CASSPHENTEAFF
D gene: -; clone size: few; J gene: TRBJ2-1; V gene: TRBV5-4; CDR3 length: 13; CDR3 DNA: TGTGCCAGCAGCCGCGGGACAGTATCCTTGCAGTTCTTC; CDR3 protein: CASSRGTVSLQFF
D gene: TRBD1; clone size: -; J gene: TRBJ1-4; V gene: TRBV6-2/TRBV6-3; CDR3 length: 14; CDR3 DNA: TGTGCCAGCAGATTTGACGGGACAGGGAAAAAACTGTTTTTT; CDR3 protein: CASRFDGTGKKLFF
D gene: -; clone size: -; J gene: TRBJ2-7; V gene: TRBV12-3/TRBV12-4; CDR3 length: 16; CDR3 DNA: TGTGCCAGCAGCCTCCCCGGCGGGGCCGGTCGTCACGAGCAGTACTTC; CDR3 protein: CASSLPGGAGRHEQYF
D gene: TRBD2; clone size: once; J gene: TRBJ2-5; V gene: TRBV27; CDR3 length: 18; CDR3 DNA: TGTGCCGGCAGTTTAAGGCTGGCGGGGGGACTCCATCAAGAGACCCAGTACTTC; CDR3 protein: CAGSLRLAGGLHQETQYF
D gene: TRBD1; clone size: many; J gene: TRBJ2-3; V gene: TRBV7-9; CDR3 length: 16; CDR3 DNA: TGTGCCAGCAGAGCCGGGACAGGCCCTAGCACAGATACGCAGTATTTT; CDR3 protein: CASRAGTGPSTDTQYF
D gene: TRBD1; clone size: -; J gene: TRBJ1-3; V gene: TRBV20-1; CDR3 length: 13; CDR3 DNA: TGCAGTGCTCGCCCGGGACAGGGAAACACCATATATTTT; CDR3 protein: CSARPGQGNTIYF
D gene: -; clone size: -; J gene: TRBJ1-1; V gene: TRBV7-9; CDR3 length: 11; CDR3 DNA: TGTGCCAGCAGCAGTCAAACGTGGACTTTCTTT; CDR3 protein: CASSSQTWTFF
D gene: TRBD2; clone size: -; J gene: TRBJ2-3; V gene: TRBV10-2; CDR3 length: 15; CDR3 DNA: TGCGCCAGCAAGCGAGCGGGGACTCAAACAGATACGCAGTATTTT; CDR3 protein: CASKRAGTQTDTQYF
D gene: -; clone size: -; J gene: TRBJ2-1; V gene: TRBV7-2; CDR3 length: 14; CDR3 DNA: TGTGCCAGCAGGGCAGTCCTTAGGGGCAATGAGCAGTTCTTC; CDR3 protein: CASRAVLRGNEQFF
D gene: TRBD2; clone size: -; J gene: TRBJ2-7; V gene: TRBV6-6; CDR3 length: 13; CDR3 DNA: TGTGCCAGCAGTTTACTAGCGGAGGGCGAGCAGTACTTC; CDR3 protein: CASSLLAEGEQYF
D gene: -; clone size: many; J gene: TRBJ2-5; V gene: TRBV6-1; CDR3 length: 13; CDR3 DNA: TGTGCCAGCAGCCTGGACAGTTTGGGGACCCAGTACTTC; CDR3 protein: CASSLDSLGTQYF
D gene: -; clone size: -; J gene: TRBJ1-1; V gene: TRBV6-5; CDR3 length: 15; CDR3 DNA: TGTGCCAGCAGTCCCCAACAGGGAGAGAACACTGAAGCTTTCTTT; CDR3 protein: CASSPQQGENTEAFF
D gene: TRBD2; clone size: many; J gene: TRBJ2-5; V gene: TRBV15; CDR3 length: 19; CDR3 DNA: TGTGCCACCAGCAGCCCCCTGACTAGCGGGGGGGCCAATCGAGAGACCCAGTACTTC; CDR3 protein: CATSSPLTSGGANRETQYF
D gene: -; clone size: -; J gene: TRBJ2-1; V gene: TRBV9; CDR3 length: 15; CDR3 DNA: TGTGCCAGCAGCGTAAGTTGGAGCTCCTACAATGGGCAGTTCTTC; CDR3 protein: CASSVSWSSYNGQFF
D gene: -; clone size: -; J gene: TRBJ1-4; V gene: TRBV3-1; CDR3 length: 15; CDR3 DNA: TGTGCCAGCAGCCAAGATATGACCGTTAATGAAAAACTGTTTTTT; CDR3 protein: CASSQDMTVNEKLFF
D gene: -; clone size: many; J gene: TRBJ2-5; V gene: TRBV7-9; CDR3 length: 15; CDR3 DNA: TGTGCCAGCAGCTTAGCAGGTGCGACAGCTACCGACCAGTACTTC; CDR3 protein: CASSLAGATATDQYF
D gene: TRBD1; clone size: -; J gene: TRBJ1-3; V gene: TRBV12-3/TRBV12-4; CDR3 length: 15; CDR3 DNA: TGTGCCAGCAGTGTCGGACAGGGTCGGGGAAACACCATATATTTT; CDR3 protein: CASSVGQGRGNTIYF
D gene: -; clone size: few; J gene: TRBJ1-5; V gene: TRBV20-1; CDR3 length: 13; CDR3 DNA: TGCAGTGCTATTTTGCAAGCCAATCAGCCCCAGCATTTT; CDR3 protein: CSAILQANQPQHF
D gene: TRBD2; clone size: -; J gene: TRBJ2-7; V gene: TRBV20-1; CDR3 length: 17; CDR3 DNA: TGCAGTGCCCATGGGCCCAGCGGGGGCCTAAGCTCCTACGAGCAGTACTTC; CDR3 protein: CSAHGPSGGLSSYEQYF
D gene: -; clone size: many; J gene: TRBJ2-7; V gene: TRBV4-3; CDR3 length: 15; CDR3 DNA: TGCGCCAGCAGCCAATATCAGGGGCCCAGCTACGAGCAGTACTTC; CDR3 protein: CASSQYQGPSYEQYF
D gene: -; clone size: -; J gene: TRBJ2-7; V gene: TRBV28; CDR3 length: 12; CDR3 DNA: TGTGCCGGCAGTTTTGCCGGCTACGAGCAGTACTTC; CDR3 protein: CAGSFAGYEQYF
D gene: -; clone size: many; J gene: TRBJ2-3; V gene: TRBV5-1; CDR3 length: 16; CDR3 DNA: TGCGCCAGCAGCTTGTCGGGCCAGGGAGGCACAGATACGCAGTATTTT; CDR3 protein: CASSLSGQGGTDTQYF
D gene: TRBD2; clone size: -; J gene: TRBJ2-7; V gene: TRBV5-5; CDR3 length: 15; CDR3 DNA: TGTGCCAGCAGCTTGAGTAGCGGGGGGGTCAATGAGCAGTACTTC; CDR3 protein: CASSLSSGGVNEQYF
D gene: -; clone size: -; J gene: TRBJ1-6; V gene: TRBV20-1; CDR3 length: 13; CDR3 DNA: TGCAGTGCTAGCAGGGGACTTAATTCACCCCTCCACTTT; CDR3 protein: CSASRGLNSPLHF
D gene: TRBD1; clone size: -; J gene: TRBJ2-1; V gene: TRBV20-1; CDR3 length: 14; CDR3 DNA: TGCAGTGCCGACAACGGACAGGGGTTTAATGAGCAGTTCTTC; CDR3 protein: CSADNGQGFNEQFF
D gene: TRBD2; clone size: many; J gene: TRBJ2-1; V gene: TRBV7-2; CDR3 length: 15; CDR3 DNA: TGTGCCAGCAGTCCTACTAGCGGGGGGGCCGGTGAGCAGTTCTTC; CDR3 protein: CASSPTSGGAGEQFF
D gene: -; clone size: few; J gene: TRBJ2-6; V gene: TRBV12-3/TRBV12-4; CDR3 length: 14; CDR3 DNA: TGTGCCAGCAGTCCCGACTCTGGGACCAACGTCCTGACTTTC; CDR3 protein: CASSPDSGTNVLTF
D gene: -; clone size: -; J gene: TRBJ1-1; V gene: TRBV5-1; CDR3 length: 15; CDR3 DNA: TGCGCCAGCAGCTTGGTCGCAGGAAGGAACACTGAAGTTTTCTTT; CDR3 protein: CASSLVAGRNTEVFF
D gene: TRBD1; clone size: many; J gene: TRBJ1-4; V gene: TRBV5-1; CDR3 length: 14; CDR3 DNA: TGCGCCAGCAGCCAAGGGACAGGGAATGAAAAACTGTTTTTT; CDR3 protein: CASSQGTGNEKLFF
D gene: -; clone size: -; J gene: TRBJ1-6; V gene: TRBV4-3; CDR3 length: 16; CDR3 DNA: TGCGCCAGCAGCCAAGAACCGGACTCCTATAATTCACCCCTCCACTTT; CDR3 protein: CASSQEPDSYNSPLHF
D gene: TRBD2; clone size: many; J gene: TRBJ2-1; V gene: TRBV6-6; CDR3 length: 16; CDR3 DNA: TGTGCCAGCAGTTACCCGTGGCGGGGGGGAGACAATGAGCAGTTCTTC; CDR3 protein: CASSYPWRGGDNEQFF
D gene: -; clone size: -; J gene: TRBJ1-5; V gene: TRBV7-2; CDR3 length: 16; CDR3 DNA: TGTGCCAGCAACTTAGTGCCGGGGGCGAGCAATCAGCCCCAGCATTTT; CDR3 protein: CASNLVPGASNQPQHF
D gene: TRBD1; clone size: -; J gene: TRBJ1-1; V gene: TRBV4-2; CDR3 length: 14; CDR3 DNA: TGTGCCAGCAGCCCTCTGGACAGGGGAGCTGAAGCTTTCTTT; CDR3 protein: CASSPLDRGAEAFF
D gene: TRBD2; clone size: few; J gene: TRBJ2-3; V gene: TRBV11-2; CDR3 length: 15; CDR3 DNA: TGTGCCAGCAGCTTCACGGCGGGGGGGTCAGATACGCAGTATTTT; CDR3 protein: CASSFTAGGSDTQYF
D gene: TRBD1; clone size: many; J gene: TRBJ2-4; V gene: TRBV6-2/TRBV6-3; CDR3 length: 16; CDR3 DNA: TGTGCCAGCAGTTACCGGGACAGGGGTTTCAAAAACATTCAGTACTTC; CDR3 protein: CASSYRDRGFKNIQYF
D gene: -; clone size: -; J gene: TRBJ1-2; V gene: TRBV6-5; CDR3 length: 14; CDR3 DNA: TGTGCCAGCAGTTACCAACCGGACGTGATTGGCTACACCTTC; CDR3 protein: CASSYQPDVIGYTF
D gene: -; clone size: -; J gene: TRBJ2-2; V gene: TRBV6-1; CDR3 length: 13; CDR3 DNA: TGTGCCAGCGGACGATTGATCACCGGGGAGCTGTTTTTT; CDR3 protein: CASGRLITGELFF
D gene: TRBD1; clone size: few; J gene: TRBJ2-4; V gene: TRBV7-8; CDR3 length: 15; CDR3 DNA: TGTGCCAGCAGCTTAGCGAGGACAGGGAAAAACATTCAGTACTTC; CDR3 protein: CASSLARTGKNIQYF
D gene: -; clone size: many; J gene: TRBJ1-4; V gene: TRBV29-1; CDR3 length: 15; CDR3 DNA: TGCAGCGTTGAAGAAGAAGGTTCAGCTAATGAAAAACTGTTTTTT; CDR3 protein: CSVEEEGSANEKLFF
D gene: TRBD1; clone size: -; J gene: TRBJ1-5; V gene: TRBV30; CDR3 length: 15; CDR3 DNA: TGTGCCTGGAGTGCAGGGGGCAGGGGGAGACAGCCCCAGCATTTT; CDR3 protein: CAWSAGGRGRQPQHF
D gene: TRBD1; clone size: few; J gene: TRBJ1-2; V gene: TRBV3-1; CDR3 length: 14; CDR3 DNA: TGTGCCAGCAGCCTATTGATCGGGACAGATGGCTACACCTTC; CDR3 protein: CASSLLIGTDGYTF
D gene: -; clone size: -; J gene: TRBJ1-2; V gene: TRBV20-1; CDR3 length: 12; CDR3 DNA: TGCAGTGCTAGTGGGGAGTTCTATGGCTACACCTTC; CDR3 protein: CSASGEFYGYTF
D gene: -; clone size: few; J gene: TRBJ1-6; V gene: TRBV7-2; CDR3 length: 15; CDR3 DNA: TGTGCCAGCAGCTTAGTTATGGGGTATAATTCACCCCTCCACTTT; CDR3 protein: CASSLVMGYNSPLHF
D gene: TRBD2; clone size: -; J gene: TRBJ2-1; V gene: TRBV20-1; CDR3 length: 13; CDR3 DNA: TGCAGTGCGTCGGGGGAGGGCGTAGGTGAGCAGTTCTTC; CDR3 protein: CSASGEGVGEQFF
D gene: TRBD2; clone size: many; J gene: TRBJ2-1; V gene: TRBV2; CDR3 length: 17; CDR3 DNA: TGTGCCAGCAGAACTAGCGGGGGCCGTTCCCTCTACAATGAGCAGTTCTTC; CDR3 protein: CASRTSGGRSLYNEQFF
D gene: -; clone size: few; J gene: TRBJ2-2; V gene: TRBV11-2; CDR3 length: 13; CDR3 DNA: TGTGCCAGCAGGGGACTTGGTACCGGGGAGCTGTTTTTT; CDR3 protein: CASRGLGTGELFF
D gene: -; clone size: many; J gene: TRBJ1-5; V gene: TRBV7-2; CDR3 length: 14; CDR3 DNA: TGTGCCAGCAGCCTCGCCGGGATTAATCAGCCCCAGCATTTT; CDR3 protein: CASSLAGINQPQHF
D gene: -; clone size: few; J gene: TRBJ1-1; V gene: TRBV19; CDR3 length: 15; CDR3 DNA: TGTGCCAGTAGTATTACCGGGGGCAAGTACACTGAAGCTTTCTTT; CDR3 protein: CASSITGGKYTEAFF
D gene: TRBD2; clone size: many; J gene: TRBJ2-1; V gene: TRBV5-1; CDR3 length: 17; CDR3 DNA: TGCGCCAGCAGCCTATTAACGCTAGCGGGGGGTAGAAATGAGCAGTTCTTC; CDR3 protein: CASSLLTLAGGRNEQFF